These 17 T cell receptor beta chains came from one sample sequenced in a study of CXCR3-negative and CXCR3-positive naive CD8 T cells (dated by TCRdb to the late 2010s). These reads were obtained on a NextSeq 550. The Human TCR Profiling Kit (MiLaboratory) was used to prepare UMI-labeled 5' RACE TRB cDNA libraries. Reads reprocessed by TCRdb are summarized as one entry per CDR3 protein sequence, and DNA is absent. The sample table records around 45,000 distinct CDR3 sequences. The top ten constitute around 1.6% of the sample. The material sequenced was naive CXCR3- CD8+ T cells from blood. The cell subset or site label corresponds to: CD45RO-CCR7+CD27+CD95- naive CD8+ T cells lacking CXCR3 (TNR3-). The receptor set was obtained from a human donor in good health. Some clones in this sample may be carry-over from other donors' samples.

The rearrangement joins TRBV6-6 to TRBJ2-1; no DNA is available, so the TRBD1 call from TCRdb remains unchecked. The CDR3 is 12 residues long. Germline CDR1 reads MNHNY; CDR2 reads SVGAGI (reference sequence). The CDR3 sequence: CATGTEYNEQFF.

This chain uses TRBV20-1 with TRBJ2-5; TCRdb names TRBD1, which stays unverified in the absence of DNA. CDR1 and CDR2 from the germline V gene are DFQATT and SNEGSKA (reference sequence). This CDR3 has 13 residues. The CDR3 reads CSATTGGKKTQYF.

The rearrangement joins TRBV7-9 to TRBJ2-6. Germline-derived CDR1 and CDR2 are SEHNR and FQNEAQ (reference sequence). The CDR3 runs to 13 residues. The CDR3 here is CASSLAGANVLTF.

CDR3 in amino acids: CASSLGDNEQFF. V is TRBV5-1 and J is TRBJ2-1. There are 12 residues in the CDR3. Germline CDR1 reads SGHRS; CDR2 reads YFSETQ.

V usage is TRBV12-3 or TRBV12-4 and J usage is TRBJ2-3; there is no DNA to check the TCRdb D call of TRBD1. This CDR3 is built from 16 residues. CDR3 region: CASSLRGSLAPDTQYF.

This rearrangement joins TRBV14 to TRBJ1-1; there is no DNA to check the TCRdb D call of TRBD1. The CDR3 runs 18 residues. Germline V gene lookup returns CDR1 SGHDN and CDR2 FVKESK. The CDR3 sequence is CASSQERGKSERNTEAFF.

The V call is TRBV10-3, the J call TRBJ2-1. CDR1 ENHRY and CDR2 SYGVKD come from the germline V gene. The CDR3 sequence is 15 residues long. The CDR3 loop is CAIRSTGSSYNEQFF.

This chain links TRBV29-1 with TRBJ2-3; TCRdb calls TRBD2, which cannot be checked without DNA. Germline V lookup: CDR1 SQVTM, CDR2 ANQGSEA. This CDR3 has 15 amino acids. CDR3 protein: CSVEIMEGWTDTQYF.

The chain has TRBV6-5 and TRBJ2-7; TCRdb returns TRBD1, unconfirmable since there is no DNA. From germline, CDR1 is MNHEY and CDR2 SVGAGI. The CDR3 spans 16 residues. The chain's CDR3 is CASSFTGTGVPYEQYF.

V gene TRBV28 combines with J gene TRBJ2-4. The CDR3 is 14 amino acids. Germline lookup yields CDR1 MDHEN and CDR2 SYDVKM. The CDR3 here is CASSFSGAKNIQYF.

This chain links TRBV5-1 with TRBJ2-1; the TCRdb call, TRBD1, lacks DNA for checking. Germline assignment: CDR1 SGHRS and CDR2 YFSETQ. The CDR3 is 13 amino acids. Here the CDR3 reads CASSGGGPHEQFF.

This chain links TRBV6-4 with TRBJ2-1; the TCRdb D gene call, TRBD1, has no DNA to confirm it. Per the germline V gene, CDR1 is MRHNA and CDR2 is SNTAGT. The CDR3 spans 13 residues. The chain's CDR3 is CASSPDRNNEQFF.

The genes are TRBV28 and TRBJ2-1; as DNA is missing, the TRBD2 call by TCRdb cannot be tested. CDR1 MDHEN and CDR2 SYDVKM come from the germline V gene. The CDR3 totals 19 residues. CDR3 amino acids: CASSLPTSGEGSSYNEQFF.

The rearrangement links TRBV12-5 to TRBJ2-5. The CDR3 extends over 14 amino acids. In germline, CDR1 is LGHNT, CDR2 FRNRAP. The CDR3 protein is CASASTEGGETQYF. Full variable domain (rest looked up from reference TRBV12-5 and TRBJ2-5): DARVTQTPRHKVTEMGQEVTMRCQPILGHNTVFWYRQTMMQGLELLAYFRNRAPLDDSGMPKDRFSAEMPDATLATLKIQPSEPRDSAVYFCASASTEGGETQYFGPGTRLLVL.

The J gene is TRBJ2-3, the V gene TRBV11-2; absent DNA, TCRdb's TRBD1 call cannot be checked. The CDR3 runs to 15 residues. The germline V gene has CDR1 SGHAT and CDR2 FQNNGV. The CDR3 region is CASSLGDRGTDTQYF.

The J gene is TRBJ2-7, the V gene TRBV7-9; TCRdb's assignment of TRBD2 cannot be checked, as there is no DNA. The CDR3 sequence is 14 residues long. From germline, CDR1 is SEHNR and CDR2 FQNEAQ (reference sequence). This CDR3 reads CASSPRTSTYEQYF.

The V gene is TRBV28, the J gene TRBJ1-1; with no DNA, the TCRdb D assignment of TRBD1 cannot be verified. Germline CDR1 MDHEN, CDR2 SYDVKM. This CDR3 has 13 amino acids. This CDR3 reads CASTITREGEAFF.